This T cell receptor (beta chain) was captured by sequencing in a study of memory CD4+ T cells and cytomegalovirus serostatus. Single viable CD3+CD4+CD8-CD45RO+ cells were sorted as the memory CD4+ T cells. The repertoire was sequenced with immunoSEQ multiplex PCR; TCRdb's copy has only in-frame clones and lacks some. The sample shows about 46,000 clones, around four fifths of them seen only once. With regard to this clone: The sample has other DNA sequences that encode this CDR3 too.

CDR3 size: 15 residues. Germline trimming cut 5 bases from V and 5 bases from J; bases unmatched to any gene: 6. Germline CDR1 SGHVS, CDR2 FNYEAQ. The chain employs TRBV7-6 and TRBJ2-5; 12 bases match TRBD2. This TCR derives from an adult in good health and CMV-seronegative. The sequencing input was memory CD4+ T cells from blood. CDR3 region: CASSPLAGGPETQYF. The CDR3 region has the DNA TGTGCCAGCAGCCCTCTAGCGGGGGGGCCTGAGACCCAGTACTTC.